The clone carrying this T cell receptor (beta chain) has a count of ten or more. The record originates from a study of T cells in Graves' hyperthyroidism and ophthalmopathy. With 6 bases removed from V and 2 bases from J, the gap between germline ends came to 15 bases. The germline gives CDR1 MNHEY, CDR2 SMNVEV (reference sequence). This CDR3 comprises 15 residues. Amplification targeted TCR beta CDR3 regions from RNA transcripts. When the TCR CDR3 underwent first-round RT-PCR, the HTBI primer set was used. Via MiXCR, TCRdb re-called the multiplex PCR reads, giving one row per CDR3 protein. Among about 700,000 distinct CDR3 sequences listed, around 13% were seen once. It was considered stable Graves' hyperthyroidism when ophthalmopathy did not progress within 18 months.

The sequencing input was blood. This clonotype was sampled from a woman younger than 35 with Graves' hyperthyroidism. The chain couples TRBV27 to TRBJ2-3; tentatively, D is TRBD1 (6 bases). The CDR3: CASSPRQDVTDTQYF. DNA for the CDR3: TGTGCCAGCAGCCCCAGACAGGACGTCACAGATACGCAGTATTTT.